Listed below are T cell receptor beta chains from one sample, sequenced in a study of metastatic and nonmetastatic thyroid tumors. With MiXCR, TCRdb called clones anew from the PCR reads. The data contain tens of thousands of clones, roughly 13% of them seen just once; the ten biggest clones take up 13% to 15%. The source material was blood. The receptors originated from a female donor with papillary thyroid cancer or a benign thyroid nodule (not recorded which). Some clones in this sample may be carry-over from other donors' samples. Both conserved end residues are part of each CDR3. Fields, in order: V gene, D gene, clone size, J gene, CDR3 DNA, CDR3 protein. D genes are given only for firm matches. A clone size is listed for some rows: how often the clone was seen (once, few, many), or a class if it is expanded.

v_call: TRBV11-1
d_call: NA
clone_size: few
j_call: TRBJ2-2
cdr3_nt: TGTGCCAGCAGCTTCCGTGAAATACACGGCGGGGAGCTGTTTTTT
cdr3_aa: CASSFREIHGGELFF

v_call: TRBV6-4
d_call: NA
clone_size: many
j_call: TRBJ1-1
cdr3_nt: TGTGCCAGCAGTGACTCGGACAAGAACACTGAAGCTTTCTTT
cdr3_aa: CASSDSDKNTEAFF

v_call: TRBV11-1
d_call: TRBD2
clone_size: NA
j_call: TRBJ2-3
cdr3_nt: TGTGCCAGCAGCTCGCGGGAGGCAAACACAGATACGCAGTATTTT
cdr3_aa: CASSSREANTDTQYF

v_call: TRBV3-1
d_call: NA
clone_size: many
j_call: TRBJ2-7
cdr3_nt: TGTGCCAGCAGCCAAGATGGGTCCCCGAACGAGCAGTACTTC
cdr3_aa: CASSQDGSPNEQYF

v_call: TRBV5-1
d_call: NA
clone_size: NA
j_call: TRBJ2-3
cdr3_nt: TGCGCCAGCAGCTTGGGACCCACTTCTAGCACAGATACGCAGTATTTT
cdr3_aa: CASSLGPTSSTDTQYF

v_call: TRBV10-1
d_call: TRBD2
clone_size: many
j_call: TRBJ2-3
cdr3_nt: TGCGCCAGCAGTGGGCTAGCGGGAGGTCAAGATACGCAGTATTTT
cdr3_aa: CASSGLAGGQDTQYF

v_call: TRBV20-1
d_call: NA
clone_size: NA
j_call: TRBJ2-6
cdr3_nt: TGCAGTGCTAGAACGAGGGGGTGGGGGCTCTCTGGGGCCAACGTCCTGACTTTC
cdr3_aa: CSARTRGWGLSGANVLTF

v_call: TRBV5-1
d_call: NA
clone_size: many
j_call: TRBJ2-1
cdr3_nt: TGCGCCAGCACCCAGAGCCAGAGCTCCTACAATGAGCAGTTCTTC
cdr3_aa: CASTQSQSSYNEQFF

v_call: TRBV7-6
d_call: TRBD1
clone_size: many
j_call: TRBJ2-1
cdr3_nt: TGTGCCAGCAGCTTAGCGGGGGCTTGGGGGACAGGGAACAATGAGCAGTTCTTC
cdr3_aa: CASSLAGAWGTGNNEQFF

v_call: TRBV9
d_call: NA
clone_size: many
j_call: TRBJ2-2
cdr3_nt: TGTGCCAGCAGCGTAGAGAGCGGAGGGACCGGGGAGCTGTTTTTT
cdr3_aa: CASSVESGGTGELFF

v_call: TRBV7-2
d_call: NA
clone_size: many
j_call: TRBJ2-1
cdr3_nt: TGTGCCAGCAGGGCCGGGACCGTTAATGAGCAGTTCTTC
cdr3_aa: CASRAGTVNEQFF

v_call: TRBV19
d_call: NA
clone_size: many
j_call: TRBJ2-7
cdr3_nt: TGTGCCAGTAGTATAGGGTCAGACGGATACGAGCAGTACTTC
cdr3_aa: CASSIGSDGYEQYF

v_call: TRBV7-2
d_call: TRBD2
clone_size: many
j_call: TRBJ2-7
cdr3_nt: TGTGCCAGCAGCGAGGCGGGAGGTAAATCCTACGAGCAGTACTTC
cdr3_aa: CASSEAGGKSYEQYF

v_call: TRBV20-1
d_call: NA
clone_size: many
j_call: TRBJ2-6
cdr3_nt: TGCAGTGCTAGAGAACCCTTAGGATCTGGGGCCAACGTCCTGACTTTC
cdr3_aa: CSAREPLGSGANVLTF

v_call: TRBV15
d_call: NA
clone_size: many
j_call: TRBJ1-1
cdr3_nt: TGTGCCACCAAAGACAGAAACACTGAAGCTTTCTTT
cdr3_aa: CATKDRNTEAFF

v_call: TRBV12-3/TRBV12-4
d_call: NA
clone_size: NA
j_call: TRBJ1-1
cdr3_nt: TGTGCCAGCAGTTTAGGGGACGTTGAAGCTTTCTTT
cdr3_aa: CASSLGDVEAFF

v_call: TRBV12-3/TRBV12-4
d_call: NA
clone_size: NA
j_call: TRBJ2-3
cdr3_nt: TGTGCCAGCACCACAAGGAGCACAGATACGCAGTATTTT
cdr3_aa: CASTTRSTDTQYF

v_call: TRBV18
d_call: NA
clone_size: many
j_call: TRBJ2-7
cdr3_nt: TGTGCCAGCTCAGTAGCGGCGGAAGCCTCCTACGAGCAGTACTTC
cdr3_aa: CASSVAAEASYEQYF

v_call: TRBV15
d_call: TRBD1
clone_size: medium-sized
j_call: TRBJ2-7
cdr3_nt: TGTGCCACCAGCTATCCGGGACAGGGGTACGAGCAGTACTTC
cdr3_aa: CATSYPGQGYEQYF

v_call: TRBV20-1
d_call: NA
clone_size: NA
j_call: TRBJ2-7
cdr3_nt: TGCAGTGCTAGAGTGCGTGACGTCTACGAGCAGTACTTC
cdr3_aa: CSARVRDVYEQYF

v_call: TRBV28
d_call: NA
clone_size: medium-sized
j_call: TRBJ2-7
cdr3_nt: TGTGCCAGCAGTGGGCGCTACGAGCAGTACTTC
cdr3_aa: CASSGRYEQYF

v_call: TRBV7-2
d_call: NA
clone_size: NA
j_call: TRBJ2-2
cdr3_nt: TGTGCCAGCAGCTCCGGGATCTCCACCGGGGAGCTGTTTTTT
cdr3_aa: CASSSGISTGELFF

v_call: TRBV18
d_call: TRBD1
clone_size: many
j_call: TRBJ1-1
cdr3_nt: TGTGCCAGCTCATTGTCCGGGACAGGTAAAGAAGCTTTCTTT
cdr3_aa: CASSLSGTGKEAFF

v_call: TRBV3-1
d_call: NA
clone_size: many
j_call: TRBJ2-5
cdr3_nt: TGTGCCAGCAGCCCTTTTGTCGGGAGTAAGACCCAGTACTTC
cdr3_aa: CASSPFVGSKTQYF

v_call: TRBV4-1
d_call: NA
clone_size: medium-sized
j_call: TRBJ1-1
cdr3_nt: TGCGCCAGCAGCCAAAGGGAGAGAGGGGGGATCACTGAAGCTTTCTTT
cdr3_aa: CASSQRERGGITEAFF

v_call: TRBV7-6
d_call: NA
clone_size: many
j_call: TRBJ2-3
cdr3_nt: TGTGCCAGCAGCTTATATGGCAGGCCCACAGATACGCAGTATTTT
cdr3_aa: CASSLYGRPTDTQYF

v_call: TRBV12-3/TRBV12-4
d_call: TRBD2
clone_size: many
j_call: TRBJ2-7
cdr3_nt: TGTGCCAGCAGTTTTGGGGGGGGGGGTCCGGTTAGCTACGAGCAGTACTTC
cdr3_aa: CASSFGGGGPVSYEQYF

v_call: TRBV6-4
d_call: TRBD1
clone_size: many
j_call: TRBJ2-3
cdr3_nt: TGTGCCAGCAGTGACACGGACAGGGGAGATACGCAGTATTTT
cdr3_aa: CASSDTDRGDTQYF

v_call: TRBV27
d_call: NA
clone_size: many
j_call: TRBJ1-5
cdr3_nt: TGTGCCAGCAGTCCCTATTGGACCGGAAGCAATCAGCCCCAGCATTTT
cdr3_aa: CASSPYWTGSNQPQHF

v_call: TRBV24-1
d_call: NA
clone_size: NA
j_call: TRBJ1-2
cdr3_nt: TGTGCCACCAGTGATTCGGACATAGTTCGTGGCTACACCTTC
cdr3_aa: CATSDSDIVRGYTF

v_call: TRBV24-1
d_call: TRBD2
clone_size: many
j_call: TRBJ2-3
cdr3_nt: TGTGCCACCAGTGATTATAGCGGGAGGGCTGGAGATACGCAGTATTTT
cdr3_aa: CATSDYSGRAGDTQYF

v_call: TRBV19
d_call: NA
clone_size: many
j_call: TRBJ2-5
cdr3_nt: TGTGCCAGTAGTACGACAGATTTCGGGACCCAGTACTTC
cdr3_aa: CASSTTDFGTQYF

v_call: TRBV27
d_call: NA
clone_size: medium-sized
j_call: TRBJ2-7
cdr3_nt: TGTGCCAGCAGTTTATCCTCCTTTAGGGAGCAGTACTTC
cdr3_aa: CASSLSSFREQYF

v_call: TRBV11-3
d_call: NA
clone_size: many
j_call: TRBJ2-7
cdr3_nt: TGTGCCAGCAGCTCCGGCCATTACGAGCAGTACTTC
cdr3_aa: CASSSGHYEQYF

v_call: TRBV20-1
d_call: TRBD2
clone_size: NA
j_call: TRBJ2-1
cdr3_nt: TGCAGTGCTAGAGATTGGAGTGGACTAGCGTCCTACAATGAGCAGTTCTTC
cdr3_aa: CSARDWSGLASYNEQFF

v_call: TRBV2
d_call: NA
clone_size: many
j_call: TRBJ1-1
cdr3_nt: TGTGCCAGCAGCCCCGGGACCGGTAACACTGAAGCTTTCTTT
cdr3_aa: CASSPGTGNTEAFF

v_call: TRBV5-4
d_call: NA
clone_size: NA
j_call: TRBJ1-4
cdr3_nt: TGTGCCAGCAGCTTGGTGGGGGCTGAAAAACTGTTTTTT
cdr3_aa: CASSLVGAEKLFF

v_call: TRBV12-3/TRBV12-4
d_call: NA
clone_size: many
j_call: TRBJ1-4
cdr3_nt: TGTGCCAGCAGCCCCGTGGCAGGTCGTAATGAAAAACTGTTTTTT
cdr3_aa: CASSPVAGRNEKLFF

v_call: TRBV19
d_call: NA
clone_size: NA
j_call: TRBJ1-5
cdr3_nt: TGTGCCAGTAGTATTTCGCTGGGGAACAATCAGCCCCAGCATTTT
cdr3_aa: CASSISLGNNQPQHF

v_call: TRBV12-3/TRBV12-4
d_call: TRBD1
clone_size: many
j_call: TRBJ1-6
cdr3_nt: TGTGCCAGCAGTCGACAGGGTCTAATATCACCCCTCCACTTT
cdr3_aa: CASSRQGLISPLHF

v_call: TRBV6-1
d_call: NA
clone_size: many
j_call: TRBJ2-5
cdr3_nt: TGTGCCACCACTGGGCCGAACCAAGAGACCCAGTACTTC
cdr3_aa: CATTGPNQETQYF

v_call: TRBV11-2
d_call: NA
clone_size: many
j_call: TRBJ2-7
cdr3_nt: TGTGCCAGCAGCCCCCTGAATTCTTTCGGGGCTGGAGAGCAGTACTTC
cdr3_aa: CASSPLNSFGAGEQYF

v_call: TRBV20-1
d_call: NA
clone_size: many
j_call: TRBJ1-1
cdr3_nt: TGCAGTGCTAGAGATAATGTTGGGCTGGCAGCTTTCTTT
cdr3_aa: CSARDNVGLAAFF

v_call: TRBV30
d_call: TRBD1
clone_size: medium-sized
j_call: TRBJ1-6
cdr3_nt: TGTGCCTGGAGGGGACCGGGACAGGGGGATTCACCCCTCCACTTT
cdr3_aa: CAWRGPGQGDSPLHF

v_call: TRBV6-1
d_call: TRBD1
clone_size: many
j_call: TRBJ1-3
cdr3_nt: TGTGCCAGCACCGCACAGCCACAGGGGCGGTCTGGAAACACCATATATTTT
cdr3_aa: CASTAQPQGRSGNTIYF

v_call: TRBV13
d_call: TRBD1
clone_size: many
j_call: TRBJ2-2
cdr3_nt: TGTGCCAGCAGCGCCAGAGGGACAGGGAACACCGGGGAGCTGTTTTTT
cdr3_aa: CASSARGTGNTGELFF

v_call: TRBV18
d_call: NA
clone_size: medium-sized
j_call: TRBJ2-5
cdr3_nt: TGTGCCAGCTCACCTACCGGGACGGTCCAAGAGACCCAGTACTTC
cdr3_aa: CASSPTGTVQETQYF

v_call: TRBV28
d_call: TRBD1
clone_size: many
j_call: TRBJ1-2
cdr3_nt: TGTGCCAGCAGTTACCATGGGACAGCAATTAACTATGGCTACACCTTC
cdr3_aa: CASSYHGTAINYGYTF

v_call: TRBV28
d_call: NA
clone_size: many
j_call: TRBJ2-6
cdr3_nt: TGTGCCAGCAGTTCACCGGAGTTCTCTGGGGCCAACGTCCTGACTTTC
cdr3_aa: CASSSPEFSGANVLTF

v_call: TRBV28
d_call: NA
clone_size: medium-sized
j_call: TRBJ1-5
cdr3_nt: TGTGCCAGCAGTTTAGTCGGCCAGCCCCAGCATTTT
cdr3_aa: CASSLVGQPQHF